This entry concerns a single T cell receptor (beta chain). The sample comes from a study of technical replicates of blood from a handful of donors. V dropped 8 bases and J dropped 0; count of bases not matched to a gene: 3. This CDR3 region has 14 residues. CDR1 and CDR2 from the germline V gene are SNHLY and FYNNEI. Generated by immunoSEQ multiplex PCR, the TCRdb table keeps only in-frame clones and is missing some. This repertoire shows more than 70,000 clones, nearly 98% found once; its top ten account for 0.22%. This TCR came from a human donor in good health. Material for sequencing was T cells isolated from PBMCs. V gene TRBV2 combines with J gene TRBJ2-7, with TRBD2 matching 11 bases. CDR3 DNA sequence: TGTGCCAGCTTGGGACTAGCGGCCTCCTACGAGCAGTACTTC. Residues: CASLGLAASYEQYF.